Below, 26 T cell receptor beta chains from the same sample are listed, as sequenced in a study of OX40 agonist ivuxolimab in advanced cancers. The data were produced by immunoSEQ multiplex PCR, yet TCRdb's version contains in-frame clones alone and is incomplete. The profile shows around 53,000 clones, nearly 80% of them singletons. Here the sequenced sample was CD4+ or CD8+ T cells sorted from blood, taken in a trial of the OX40 agonist ivuxolimab. Receptors were obtained from an adult with an advanced solid tumor such as melanoma, head and neck, liver or kidney cancer.

As concerns this clone: One end of the junction varies from germline; a read error may be responsible. The chain is built from TRBV15 and TRBJ1-2; 8 nucleotides agree with TRBD1. Germline CDR1 and CDR2: LNHNV and YYDKDF (reference sequence). The CDR3 is 12 amino acids. The CDR3, as DNA: TGTGCCACCAGCAGAGGGACAGGGCGACCGGGCTTC. Encoded protein: CATSRGTGRPGF. The variable domain in full, completed from reference TRBV15 and TRBJ1-2, reads DAMVIQNPRYQVTQFGKPVTLSCSQTLNHNVMYWYQQKSSQAPKLLFHYYDKDFNNEADTPDNFQSRRPNTSFCFLDIRSPGLGDTAMYLCATSRGTGRPGFGSGTRLTVV.

The gene calls are TRBV9 and TRBJ1-4; no reliable D call. The V and J ends lost 0 bases and 4 bases respectively, with 13 bases between them. Germline-derived CDR1 and CDR2 are SGDLS and YYNGEE. The CDR3 runs to 16 residues. The CDR3 here is CASSVGLTRVNEKLFF. The CDR3 nucleotides are TGTGCCAGCAGCGTAGGTTTGACGCGGGTTAATGAAAAACTGTTTTTT.

The chain uses TRBV13 and TRBJ1-4, with a tentative D call TRBD1 (6 bases). Trimming stripped 1 base from V and 7 bases from J, with 16 bases between. The CDR3 loop spans 16 amino acids. Germline CDR1 PRHDT, CDR2 FYEKMQ (reference sequence). This CDR3 is CASSLAHSGGAEKLFF. Written as DNA, the CDR3 is TGTGCCAGCAGCTTAGCGCACAGTGGGGGGGCTGAAAAACTGTTTTTT.

The table lists this clone with a few counts. This rearrangement joins TRBV10-1 to TRBJ2-1, with D possibly being TRBD2 (5 bases). Per the germline V gene, CDR1 is WNHNN and CDR2 is SYGVQD (reference sequence). Between the trimmed V and J ends, which lost 5 bases and 2 bases, there was a span of 7 bases. The CDR3 runs 13 residues. The CDR3 reads CASSPGTYNEQFF. The CDR3 region has the DNA TGCGCCAGCAGTCCCGGGACCTACAATGAGCAGTTCTTC.

This clone came up a few times. This sequence joins TRBV27 and TRBJ2-5; TRBD1 might be the D (6 bases). V was trimmed by 3 bases and J by 5 bases, leaving 10 bases between them. Germline V gives CDR1 MNHEY, CDR2 SMNVEV (reference sequence). CDR3 size: 13 residues. The CDR3, as DNA: TGTGCCAGCAGTTTCGCACAGGGTGAGACCCAGTACTTC. It encodes CASSFAQGETQYF.

This clone was found a few times. The genes are TRBV7-9 and TRBJ1-2; 7 nucleotides line up with TRBD1. This CDR3 spans 14 amino acids. V was pared by 5 bases and J by 7 bases, with 10 bases of the junction left unmatched. Germline V gene sequence: CDR1 SEHNR, CDR2 FQNEAQ (reference sequence). As DNA, the CDR3 is TGTGCCAGCAGCGGGGACAGCGACCTATCTGGCTACACCTTC. This gives the protein CASSGDSDLSGYTF. Variable domain in full (rest from reference TRBV7-9 and TRBJ1-2): DTGVSQNPRHKITKRGQNVTFRCDPISEHNRLYWYRQTLGQGPEFLTYFQNEAQLEKSRLLSDRFSAERPKGSFSTLEIQRTEQGDSAMYLCASSGDSDLSGYTFGSGTRLTVV.

The chain couples TRBV6-5 to TRBJ1-1, with TRBD1 as a possible D gene (6 bases). The CDR3 runs to 15 residues. Deletions cut 3 bases from V and 0 bases from J, with 11 bases between. Germline CDR1 reads MNHEY; CDR2 reads SVGAGI. CDR3 sequence: CASSYTGQMNTEAFF. CDR3 nucleotides: TGTGCCAGCAGTTATACGGGACAAATGAACACTGAAGCTTTCTTT.

This chain joins TRBV27 and TRBJ2-3, with 14 bases aligning to TRBD2. Per germline, CDR1 MNHEY and CDR2 SMNVEV (reference sequence). Losses at the gene ends were 6 bases for V and 5 bases for J; bases not matched to a gene: 4. This CDR3 has 15 residues. CDR3: CASRRTSGRLDTQYF. CDR3 sequence (DNA): TGTGCCAGCAGACGGACTAGCGGGAGGCTAGATACGCAGTATTTT.

This chain connects TRBV14 to TRBJ1-3, with D unclear. The CDR3 contains 16 residues. The germline V and J ends were trimmed by 4 bases and 0 bases, with 13 bases remaining between them. Germline V CDR1 and CDR2: SGHDN, FVKESK. The CDR3, as DNA: TGTGCCAGCAGCCCGAAAGGTCTCCGCTCTGGAAACACCATATATTTT. Translation: CASSPKGLRSGNTIYF.

V gene TRBV28 combines with J gene TRBJ2-1; D is unclear. CDR3 size: 13 residues. Between the trimmed V and J ends, which lost 2 bases and 0 bases, there was a span of 2 bases. The germline V gene has CDR1 MDHEN and CDR2 SYDVKM. The CDR3, as DNA: TGTGCCAGCAGTTTAGTCTCCTACAATGAGCAGTTCTTC. It specifies CASSLVSYNEQFF.

The CDR3 sequence is CASSIGTGRAGANVLTF. Here the CDR3 DNA reads TGTGCCAGTAGTATAGGGACAGGACGGGCCGGGGCCAACGTCCTGACTTTC. This chain uses TRBV19 with TRBJ2-6; TRBD1 matches 7 bases. The germline gives CDR1 LNHDA, CDR2 SQIVND (reference sequence). This CDR3 region has 17 residues. V lost 1 base, J lost 4 bases, and 7 bases stayed unmatched.

The chain has TRBV4-1 and TRBJ1-5, with TRBD1 identical over 8 bases. The germline gives CDR1 MGHRA, CDR2 YSYEKL. This CDR3 has 16 residues. The V gene end was trimmed by 0 bases and the J gene end by 5 bases; junction bases not matched to a gene: 6. The DNA of the CDR3 is TGCGCCAGCAGCCAAGATCCGGGACAGGATCATCAGCCCCAGCATTTT. Encoded protein: CASSQDPGQDHQPQHF.

The chain uses TRBV5-8 and TRBJ2-3; D is uncertain. The CDR3 runs 12 residues. CDR1 SGHTS and CDR2 YDEGEE come from the germline V gene. The ends were cut back, 4 bases at V and 3 bases at J, with 6 bases in the middle. The CDR3 spells CASSPQTDTQYF. DNA for the CDR3: TGTGCCAGCAGCCCCCAGACAGATACGCAGTATTTT.

The chain recombines TRBV2 with TRBJ2-7; either TRBD1 or TRBD2 may fit D (5 bases each). The CDR3 extends over 14 amino acids. V was pared by 8 bases and J by 5 bases, with 19 bases between. Germline V CDR1 and CDR2: SNHLY, FYNNEI. CDR3 coding DNA: TGTGCCAGCTCCATCCGGGACCTGGGGGACGAGCAGTACTTC. Translated: CASSIRDLGDEQYF.

The chain joins TRBV28 to TRBJ1-3, with 8 bases matching TRBD1. The CDR3 sequence is 13 residues long. V lost 3 bases, J lost 8 bases, and 3 bases stayed unmatched. Germline CDR1 and CDR2: MDHEN and SYDVKM. The CDR3 sequence: CASSLTGEDTIYF. DNA for the CDR3: TGTGCCAGCAGTTTGACAGGGGAGGACACCATATATTTT.

The chain has TRBV10-3 and TRBJ1-5; D is perhaps TRBD1 (5 bases). Germline V gene data show CDR1 as ENHRY and CDR2 as SYGVKD. CDR3 length: 14 amino acids. V was pared by 2 bases and J by 8 bases, with 13 bases between. The CDR3 DNA reads as TGTGCCATCAGTGAGGACCTTGGGGCTAAGCCCCAGCATTTT. Encoded protein: CAISEDLGAKPQHF.

The chain employs TRBV5-5 and TRBJ2-1, with D perhaps matching TRBD2 (5 bases). The CDR3 contains 16 residues. Trimming cost V 4 bases and J 4 bases, with 18 bases left between them. From germline, CDR1 is SGHKS and CDR2 YYEKEE (reference sequence). This chain's CDR3 is CASSRRPDLSYNEQFF. The CDR3 DNA reads as TGTGCCAGCAGCCGAAGGCCGGACTTAAGTTACAATGAGCAGTTCTTC. Looking up the rest from reference TRBV5-5 and TRBJ2-1 gives the full variable domain: DAGVTQSPTHLIKTRGQQVTLRCSPISGHKSVSWYQQVLGQGPQFIFQYYEKEERGRGNFPDRFSARQFPNYSSELNVNALLLGDSALYLCASSRRPDLSYNEQFFGPGTRLTVL.

The rearrangement joins TRBV19 to TRBJ1-3; 7 bases fit TRBD1. The germline V gene has CDR1 LNHDA and CDR2 SQIVND (reference sequence). The CDR3 loop spans 16 amino acids. Losses at the gene ends were 5 bases for V and 3 bases for J; bases not matched to a gene: 10. CDR3 in amino acids: CASSPRHRGGGNTIYF. The CDR3 nucleotides read TGTGCCAGTAGTCCGCGGCACAGGGGAGGTGGAAACACCATATATTTT. Full variable domain (remainder filled in from reference TRBV19 and TRBJ1-3): DGGITQSPKYLFRKEGQNVTLSCEQNLNHDAMYWYRQDPGQGLRLIYYSQIVNDFQKGDIAEGYSVSREKKESFPLTVTSAQKNPTAFYLCASSPRHRGGGNTIYFGEGSWLTVV.

The rearrangement uses TRBV4-3 and TRBJ1-6; 10 bases are a match to TRBD1. CDR3 length: 15 amino acids. Germline loops: CDR1 LGHNA, CDR2 YSLEER. V lost 2 bases to trimming and J lost 7 bases; unmatched junction nucleotides: 2. The CDR3 loop reads CASSQPDRGNSPLHF. The CDR3 nucleotides read TGCGCCAGCAGCCAACCGGACAGGGGGAATTCACCCCTCCACTTT.

This clone appeared a single time. This chain links TRBV7-6 with TRBJ2-7; 12 positions match TRBD1. The J segment lost 7 bases and the V segment lost 4 bases, leaving 5 bases of the junction unmatched. The germline V gene encodes CDR1 SGHVS and CDR2 FNYEAQ. The CDR3 has 14 residues. In DNA form, the CDR3 reads TGTGCCAGCAGCTGGGGACAGGGGGCGGGGGAGCAGTACTTC. This translates into CASSWGQGAGEQYF.

This chain connects TRBV6-5 to TRBJ1-6; maybe TRBD1 (6 bases). This CDR3 has 14 amino acids. CDR1 and CDR2 from the germline V gene are MNHEY and SVGAGI. Trimming took off 6 bases at V and 9 bases at J, with 15 bases between the two ends. The CDR3 DNA reads TGTGCCAGCAGAATCGGGGGCGCGAGTTCACCCCTCCACTTT. It is translated as CASRIGGASSPLHF.

This clone was detected a few times. The chain couples TRBV11-3 to TRBJ2-1; a possible D gene is TRBD1 (5 bases). Germline CDR1 reads SGHNT; CDR2 reads YENEEA. The CDR3 has 14 residues. V gave up 5 bases and J gave up 9 bases, with 17 bases separating them. The CDR3 coding sequence is TGTGCCAGCAGCCCGCGACGTGGGGCCGCTGAGCAGTTCTTC. Translated: CASSPRRGAAEQFF.

This chain joins TRBV7-2 and TRBJ2-5, with TRBD2 matching 12 bases. The trim removed 3 bases at V and 5 bases at J, leaving 7 bases unmatched. This CDR3 region has 16 residues. CDR1 and CDR2 from the germline V gene are SGHTA and FQGNSA. The DNA of the CDR3 is TGTGCCAGCAGCTTTGGGCTAGCGGGGGGGCGGGAGACCCAGTACTTC. This gives the protein CASSFGLAGGRETQYF.

The rearrangement uses TRBV19 and TRBJ1-1; weak D call: TRBD1 (5 bases). The CDR3 is 14 amino acids. Per germline, CDR1 LNHDA and CDR2 SQIVND (reference sequence). Trimming cost V 1 base and J 5 bases, with 11 bases left between them. The CDR3 sequence is CASSIVPWGTEAFF. DNA of the CDR3: TGTGCCAGTAGTATAGTTCCCTGGGGGACTGAAGCTTTCTTT.

The chain joins TRBV7-2 to TRBJ2-2; D may be TRBD2 (6 bases). The V gene lost 5 bases and the J gene lost 7 bases, with 8 bases spanning the gap. Germline-derived CDR1 and CDR2 are SGHTA and FQGNSA. This CDR3 spans 12 amino acids. CDR3 protein: CASSRDFGELFF. In DNA, the CDR3 is TGTGCCAGCAGCCGGGACTTCGGGGAGCTGTTTTTT.

This chain connects TRBV11-3 to TRBJ2-1; TRBD1 matches 8 bases. Germline V gives CDR1 SGHNT, CDR2 YENEEA. The CDR3 is made up of 16 amino acids. Trimming removed 3 bases from V and 1 base from J; junction bases left unmatched: 5. In nucleotides, the CDR3 is TGTGCCAGCAGCTTGGCAGGGGGCCCATCCTACAATGAGCAGTTCTTC. This gives the protein CASSLAGGPSYNEQFF.